The source of this T cell receptor beta chain is a study of blood T cell repertoires in COVID-19. Background on the study: PBMCs, B-cell-depleted T cells, or T cells provided the cDNA or gDNA that made up the material.

Clones were sequenced by immunoSEQ multiplex PCR, and TCRdb holds only the in-frame ones, with some missing. Of approximately 110,000 clones listed, approximately 72% were seen once; the top ten hold roughly 19%. CDR1 and CDR2 from the germline V gene are SGHRS and YFSETQ. Trimming pared 3 bases from V and 5 bases from J, leaving 12 bases between. The CDR3 length is 14 residues. The chain is built from TRBV5-1 and TRBJ2-1; possible D gene TRBD1, 5 bases. Sequencing was done on a sample of peripheral blood. This receptor was taken from a woman aged 70-85 years with acute or convalescent COVID-19. In DNA, the CDR3 is TGCGCCAGCAGCTACCAGGGATCCAACAATGAGCAGTTCTTC. Protein sequence: CASSYQGSNNEQFF.